Below are 23 T cell receptor beta chains sequenced from a single sample in a study of T cells in Graves' hyperthyroidism and ophthalmopathy. Amplified TCR beta CDR3 regions derived from RNA transcripts. Researchers ran a first-round RT-PCR on the TCR CDR3 using the HTBI primer set. One entry per CDR3 protein, called by TCRdb with MiXCR from the multiplex PCR reads. The sample holds about 290,000 distinct CDR3 sequences; about 14% are singletons and the top ten take 7.8%. What was sequenced was blood. These TCRs come from a woman aged 25 to 39 with Graves' hyperthyroidism that later progressed to Graves' ophthalmopathy.

This clonotype was counted many times. The CDR3 region is CASSSSLQQFF. In nucleotides, the CDR3 is TGTGCCAGCAGCTCCTCCCTTCAGCAGTTCTTC. The chain employs TRBV12-3 or TRBV12-4 and TRBJ2-1; D remains unclear. Deletions cut 6 bases from V and 11 bases from J, with 11 bases between. The CDR3 is made up of 11 amino acids.

This clonotype was counted ten times or more. The rearrangement uses TRBV6-1 and TRBJ2-3; 13 bases map to TRBD2. The ends lost 8 bases at V and 4 bases at J; junction bases unmatched: 3. The CDR3 runs 14 residues. Germline lookup yields CDR1 MNHNS and CDR2 SASEGT. DNA for the CDR3: TGTGCCAGCGCCGGGACTAGCGGGGCAGATACGCAGTATTTT. It specifies CASAGTSGADTQYF.

This chain links TRBV6-1 with TRBJ1-2; weak D call: TRBD1 (6 bases). Trimming shortened V by 10 bases and J by 5 bases, and 11 bases separated the two germline ends. Germline CDR1 is MNHNS and CDR2 is SASEGT. CDR3 length: 11 residues. CDR3 region: CATQGWYGYTF. In DNA form, the CDR3 reads TGTGCCACACAGGGATGGTATGGCTACACCTTC.

The V gene is TRBV7-2, the J gene TRBJ2-1; 8 positions match TRBD2. Per germline, CDR1 SGHTA and CDR2 FQGNSA. V was pared by 5 bases and J by 5 bases, with 8 bases of the junction left unmatched. CDR3 length: 15 amino acids. The CDR3, as DNA: TGTGCCAGCAGCCCCCATAGCGGGGCTAACAATGAGCAGTTCTTC. This codes for CASSPHSGANNEQFF.

This clonotype appeared many times. The chain has TRBV3-1 and TRBJ2-7; 7 bases fit TRBD2. The CDR3 is 16 amino acids. Germline loops: CDR1 LGHDT, CDR2 YNNKEL (reference sequence). With 3 bases clipped from V and 2 bases from J, the junction kept 10 bases outside the gene matches. CDR3 protein: CASSQDAERGAYEQYF. Here the CDR3 DNA reads TGTGCCAGCAGCCAGGATGCCGAGCGGGGCGCCTACGAGCAGTACTTC.

This clonotype was observed at least ten times. The chain recombines TRBV6-2 or TRBV6-3 with TRBJ2-7, with 11 bases identical to TRBD2. Germline-derived CDR1 and CDR2 are MNHEY and SVGEGT. This CDR3 spans 16 amino acids. V shed 6 bases, J shed 0 bases, and the junction held 7 bases outside the gene matches. The CDR3 region has the DNA TGTGCCAGCAGGGGGGGACTAGCGGACAGCTCCTACGAGCAGTACTTC. Amino acid sequence: CASRGGLADSSYEQYF.

This sequence joins TRBV6-1 and TRBJ1-2; TRBD1 matches 7 bases. The germline V gene encodes CDR1 MNHNS and CDR2 SASEGT. This CDR3 is built from 13 residues. Unmatched junction bases numbered 8, after V lost 8 bases and J lost 5 bases. The CDR3 bases are TGTGCCAGCGGCAGGGGGTTGGGGTATGGCTACACCTTC. This gives the protein CASGRGLGYGYTF.

This clonotype was picked up a small number of times. The junction departs from germline at one end; a sequencing error may be responsible. The gene calls are TRBV4-2 and TRBJ2-5, with D unresolved. The CDR3 extends over 15 amino acids. Germline CDR1 LGHNA, CDR2 YNFKEQ. CDR3 nucleotides: TGTGTCAGCAGCCAAGATTCCCTAGTCACAGAGACCCAGTACTTC. Its protein product is CVSSQDSLVTETQYF.

This clonotype has ten or more counts. One end of the junction is discordant with germline, which a read error may explain. The genes are TRBV30 and TRBJ1-6; D is uncertain. The CDR3 is 14 residues long. Germline V gene sequence: CDR1 GTSNPN, CDR2 SVGIG (reference sequence). The CDR3 DNA is TGTGCCCGGAGTACCGACATCGTTAATTCACCCCTCCACTTT. Translating it yields CARSTDIVNSPLHF.

The gene calls are TRBV12-5 and TRBJ2-3; D may be TRBD1 (6 bases). The CDR3 consists of 15 residues. The germline V and J ends were trimmed by 1 base and 2 bases, with 10 bases remaining between them. Germline loops: CDR1 LGHNT, CDR2 FRNRAP. DNA of the CDR3: TGTGCTAGTGGTTTGGGGGACACCGTCACAGATACGCAGTATTTT. It codes for CASGLGDTVTDTQYF. Variable domain in full (rest from reference TRBV12-5 and TRBJ2-3): DARVTQTPRHKVTEMGQEVTMRCQPILGHNTVFWYRQTMMQGLELLAYFRNRAPLDDSGMPKDRFSAEMPDATLATLKIQPSEPRDSAVYFCASGLGDTVTDTQYFGPGTRLTVL.

This clonotype has a count of ten or more. The chain is built from TRBV20-1 and TRBJ1-2; D call uncertain. The CDR3 runs to 13 residues. V gave up 1 base and J gave up 5 bases, with 11 bases separating them. Germline CDR1 DFQATT, CDR2 SNEGSKA (reference sequence). CDR3 in amino acids: CSARGGIKYGYTF. The CDR3 region has the DNA TGCAGTGCTAGAGGGGGAATTAAGTATGGCTACACCTTC.

At least ten counts were recorded for this clonotype. For the CDR3, the DNA is TGTGCCAGCAGCTTATCCCCCCCCCCAAGTCAAATTCCAGGACAAGATACGCAGTATTTT. It is translated as CASSLSPPPSQIPGQDTQYF. The rearrangement uses TRBV7-2 and TRBJ2-3; weak D call: TRBD1 (5 bases). V lost 2 bases and J lost 5, with 29 bases in between. The CDR3 spans 20 residues. Germline V gene lookup returns CDR1 SGHTA and CDR2 FQGNSA.

The table lists this clonotype with many counts. The chain couples TRBV27 to TRBJ2-7; 8 bases are a match to TRBD1. The CDR3 is 15 residues long. Trimming removed 1 base from V and 3 bases from J; junction bases left unmatched: 5. In germline, CDR1 is MNHEY, CDR2 SMNVEV (reference sequence). CDR3 sequence reads: CASSLWTGSLYEQYF. The CDR3 bases are TGTGCCAGCAGTTTATGGACAGGGAGTCTCTACGAGCAGTACTTC.

In regard to this clonotype: A much larger clone differs by one base, so this may be a read error. The CDR3 DNA sequence: TGTGCCAGCAGTTCCCTAACTAACGGGAGGTCCTACGAGCAGTACTTC. Amino acid sequence: CASSSLTNGRSYEQYF. The chain has TRBV28 and TRBJ2-7; 7 nucleotides line up with TRBD2. Unmatched junction bases numbered 10, after V lost 4 bases and J lost 1 base. This CDR3 is 16 amino acids long. CDR1 is MDHEN and CDR2 is SYDVKM in the germline V gene.

This clonotype was counted at least ten times. V and J are TRBV7-6 and TRBJ2-7; TRBD1 might be the D (6 bases). This CDR3 contains 13 residues. V was pared by 6 bases and J by 2 bases, with 11 bases between. Germline V gene sequence: CDR1 SGHVS, CDR2 FNYEAQ. The CDR3 sequence is CASSGDNPYEQYF. DNA for the CDR3: TGTGCCAGCAGTGGGGACAACCCCTACGAGCAGTACTTC. Complete variable domain (other parts from reference TRBV7-6 and TRBJ2-7): GAGVSQSPRYKVTKRGQDVALRCDPISGHVSLYWYRQALGQGPEFLTYFNYEAQQDKSGLPNDRFSAERPEGSISTLTIQRTEQRDSAMYRCASSGDNPYEQYFGPGTRLTVT.

This chain joins TRBV19 and TRBJ1-1, with D perhaps matching TRBD1 (5 bases). The length of the CDR3 is 14 residues. Trimming took off 3 bases at V and 6 bases at J, with 14 bases between the two ends. CDR1 LNHDA and CDR2 SQIVND come from the germline V gene (reference sequence). CDR3 DNA: TGTGCCAGTAGTATGTCAGGGTGGGATCCTGAAGCTTTCTTT. Translated: CASSMSGWDPEAFF.

This clonotype showed up many times. The genes are TRBV27 and TRBJ2-1, with 11 bases lining up with TRBD2. Germline V gene lookup returns CDR1 MNHEY and CDR2 SMNVEV (reference sequence). Unmatched junction bases numbered 3, after V lost 8 bases and J lost 6 bases. The CDR3 consists of 13 residues. The CDR3 here is CASLAGGTNEQFF. Written as DNA, the CDR3 is TGTGCCAGCTTAGCGGGAGGGACCAATGAGCAGTTCTTC.

There are a few counts of this clonotype. The chain employs TRBV4-3 and TRBJ2-7; TRBD1 agrees at 10 bases. CDR1 and CDR2 from the germline V gene are LGHNA and YSLEER. CDR3 length equals 15 residues. Trimming cost V 1 base and J 3 bases; bases outside gene matches: 3. The CDR3 sequence is CASSQGTGGRYEQYF. In DNA form, the CDR3 reads TGCGCCAGCAGCCAAGGGACAGGGGGACGCTACGAGCAGTACTTC.

This clonotype was seen only a few times. A much larger clone sits a single nucleotide away, making a read error possible. V is TRBV20-1 and J is TRBJ2-1; 8 bases agree with TRBD2. In germline, CDR1 is DFQATT, CDR2 SNEGSKA (reference sequence). V shed 2 bases and J 9 bases; nucleotides not matched to a gene: 12. The CDR3 covers 15 residues. For the CDR3, the DNA is TGCAGTGCTAGACCCGTTAGCGGGATGTCACTTGAGCAGTTCTTC. Translated, it gives CSARPVSGMSLEQFF.

The sample holds many counts of this clonotype. V is TRBV7-9 and J is TRBJ2-7, with TRBD1 as a possible D gene (5 bases). Germline V gene lookup returns CDR1 SEHNR and CDR2 FQNEAQ (reference sequence). There are 13 residues in the CDR3. Trimming took 2 bases from V and 3 from J, leaving 8 bases between them. The CDR3 is CASSLPDSYEQYF. The CDR3 DNA sequence: TGTGCCAGCAGCTTACCCGACAGCTACGAGCAGTACTTC. Full variable domain (remainder filled in from reference TRBV7-9 and TRBJ2-7): DTGVSQNPRHKITKRGQNVTFRCDPISEHNRLYWYRQTLGQGPEFLTYFQNEAQLEKSRLLSDRFSAERPKGSFSTLEIQRTEQGDSAMYLCASSLPDSYEQYFGPGTRLTVT.

The CDR3 spells CASSGLDHFSYEQYF. The CDR3 nucleotides are TGTGCCAGCAGTGGACTAGACCACTTCTCCTACGAGCAGTACTTC. The chain is built from TRBV6-1 and TRBJ2-7, with a weak D call TRBD2 (6 bases). Per the germline V gene, CDR1 is MNHNS and CDR2 is SASEGT. V was shortened by 4 bases and J by 0 bases, with 13 bases between the two germline ends. The CDR3 runs 15 residues.

This clonotype showed up many times. The V gene is TRBV6-6, the J gene TRBJ1-6, with D perhaps TRBD1 (6 bases). The V and J ends lost 0 bases and 7 bases respectively, with 10 bases between them. The CDR3 runs to 15 residues. Germline loops: CDR1 MNHNY, CDR2 SVGAGI (reference sequence). This chain's CDR3 is CASSYSQGLNSPLHF. The CDR3 DNA follows: TGTGCCAGCAGTTACTCCCAGGGGCTCAATTCACCCCTCCACTTT.

Concerning this clonotype: This could be a read error, since a much larger clone is one nucleotide away. The chain uses TRBV7-7 and TRBJ2-7; 7 nucleotides match TRBD1. This CDR3 is 13 amino acids long. In germline, CDR1 is SSHAT, CDR2 FNYEAQ (reference sequence). In DNA form, the CDR3 reads TGTGCTAGCAGCCTAGACAGGGACCACGAGCGGTACTTC. This gives the protein CASSLDRDHERYF.